This TCR beta chain comes out of a study of type 1 and type 2 diabetes patients. Study observations and caveats: Age and gender were not matched between study groups.

No donor had another autoimmune disease or recent infection within four weeks. Peripheral blood, 7.5 to 10 milliliters per participant, was collected. Amplification started from genomic DNA. Amplification of the beta chain CDR3 used 30 forward and 13 reverse multiplex primers. TCRdb re-called the multiplex PCR reads with MiXCR, one entry per CDR3 protein. The sample yields about 250,000 distinct CDR3 sequences, around 47% seen once. CDR1 is DFQATT and CDR2 is SNEGSKA in the germline V gene (reference sequence). The CDR3 spans 18 residues. Trimming cost V 6 bases and J 4 bases; bases outside gene matches: 20. Turning to this clonotype: Antigen unknown.

The V gene is TRBV20-1, the J gene TRBJ1-2; 10 nucleotides agree with TRBD1. Material: peripheral blood mononuclear cells (PBMCs). The source is a young man with type 2 diabetes. The DNA of the CDR3 is TGCAGTGCCCTTTCACTATCGACAGGGGGCCCTACTTCCTATGGCTACACCTTC. Protein product: CSALSLSTGGPTSYGYTF.